Listed below are T cell receptor beta chains from one sample, sequenced in a study of shared T cell receptors in the human thymus. Assay: immunoSEQ multiplex PCR; the TCRdb copy retains only in-frame clones and omits some. The repertoire holds roughly 710,000 clones, with 80% to 90% as singletons. The sample was also reused in another study, on human thymus T cells.

The sample was thymocytes. These receptors were collected from a girl in the first two years of life with a congenital heart defect. CDR3s leave out the opening cysteine and the closing phenylalanine or tryptophan. The D gene is left open where the match is weak.

d_call j_call v_call cdr3_aa
- TRBJ2-7 TRBV5-1 ASSNKVRQDYEQY
TRBD1 TRBJ1-2 TRBV2 ASSGQGGYT
TRBD1 TRBJ1-2 TRBV11-2 ASSGPRDRGYGYT
TRBD2 TRBJ2-1 TRBV4-2 ASSQDSSGTSGGADNEQF
TRBD2 TRBJ2-5 TRBV4-1 ASSQSGAGGPLSQETQY
TRBD1 TRBJ1-1 TRBV11-2 ASSYQGGLKAF
- TRBJ1-6 TRBV6-5 ASSYSVSADSPLH
- TRBJ2-5 TRBV28 ASRPPGGGLQETQY
TRBD2 TRBJ2-1 TRBV6-1 ASSEKGSGGVSYNEQF
TRBD1 TRBJ1-2 TRBV6-6 ASSLHQGQIRYGYT
TRBD2 TRBJ2-1 TRBV28 ASRPAGGYNEQF
TRBD2 TRBJ2-3 TRBV7-8 ASSLIGGGTDTQY
- TRBJ1-4 TRBV19 ASSSRFGGEKLF
TRBD2 TRBJ2-3 TRBV28 ASSEGGGSLDTQY
TRBD1 TRBJ1-4 TRBV2 ASRPGQTNEKLF
TRBD2 TRBJ2-7 TRBV4-1 ASSQDHPGGGHEQY
- TRBJ1-2 TRBV30 AWSFSPPRGYT
- TRBJ1-5 TRBV15 ATSSHYEVDQPQH
TRBD2 TRBJ2-3 TRBV7-2 ASSLGGLVPHTQY
- TRBJ1-5 TRBV28 ASSLGGGGGGNQPQH
- TRBJ1-1 TRBV5-5 ASSLIQNTEAF
TRBD1 TRBJ2-2 TRBV7-9 ASSLGTGGIGELF
TRBD2 TRBJ2-7 TRBV5-1 ASSKPHKTSVFYEQY
TRBD1 TRBJ1-6 TRBV9 ASSKDRGRGINSPLH
- TRBJ2-7 TRBV5-6 ASSLYFYRTYEQY
TRBD1 TRBJ1-4 TRBV4-1 ASRGQATTNEKLF
- TRBJ2-7 TRBV11-2 ASSLEESSHEQY
- TRBJ2-2 TRBV9 ASSVVRTGELF
- TRBJ1-1 TRBV14 ASSRPPGPQWNTEAF
- TRBJ1-2 TRBV14 ASSQPGIWDYGYT
- TRBJ2-5 TRBV27 ASSLSRGNRPETQY
- TRBJ2-3 TRBV14 ASSSSFLGTDTQY
- TRBJ2-5 TRBV5-1 ASSLALGRIPRETQY
- TRBJ2-3 TRBV5-5 ASSGYLGTDTQY
- TRBJ1-5 TRBV7-2 ASTKGGSQPQH
- TRBJ1-1 TRBV19 ASSIPPDRARTEAF
- TRBJ1-2 TRBV19 ATTGRGARGDYGYT
TRBD1 TRBJ1-2 TRBV5-1 ASRGDSSRGYT
TRBD1 TRBJ2-6 TRBV2 ASSEKKDREASGANVLT
- TRBJ1-5 TRBV18 ASSRQPAPNNQPQH
- TRBJ2-6 TRBV12-5 ASGLPPGAGANVLT
- TRBJ1-6 TRBV5-1 ASSLVGCNSPLH
- TRBJ2-7 TRBV5-6 ASSFRGFIDEQY
- TRBJ1-3 TRBV6-4 ASSDSHSWGEGFSGNTIY
- TRBJ2-5 TRBV11-2 ASSYYPGFLQETQY
TRBD1 TRBJ2-7 TRBV5-1 ASSLGDRGYEQY
- TRBJ1-1 TRBV28 ASSYTRGWNTEAF
TRBD1 TRBJ2-7 TRBV28 ASSLLGVLRDRGDEQY
TRBD2 TRBJ2-3 TRBV10-3 AISEPHRQRGTSTDTQY